The entry below describes one TCR beta chain. The data originate from a study of blood T cell repertoires in COVID-19. Study overall: The cDNA or gDNA used as material had been derived from T cells, B-cell-depleted T cells, or PBMCs.

Trimming cost V 4 bases and J 2 bases, with 11 bases left between them. The germline gives CDR1 SGHRS, CDR2 YFSETQ. There are 14 residues in the CDR3. Authors' analysis steps: Estimates of nucleated cell counts were drawn from the amplification of reference gene primers. The protocol was immunoSEQ multiplex PCR, while the TCRdb copy is restricted to in-frame clones and leaves out a portion. The DNA gave D and trimming, while V, J and clone size come from that table. The sample carries roughly 100,000 clones, approximately 76% recorded once. The chain combines TRBV5-1 with TRBJ2-3, with D perhaps matching TRBD1 (5 bases). The origin of this receptor is a woman aged 70-85 years with acute or convalescent COVID-19. The sequenced material came from peripheral blood. CDR3 protein: CASSPRQITDTQYF. For the CDR3, the DNA is TGCGCCAGCAGCCCCCGACAGATCACAGATACGCAGTATTTT.